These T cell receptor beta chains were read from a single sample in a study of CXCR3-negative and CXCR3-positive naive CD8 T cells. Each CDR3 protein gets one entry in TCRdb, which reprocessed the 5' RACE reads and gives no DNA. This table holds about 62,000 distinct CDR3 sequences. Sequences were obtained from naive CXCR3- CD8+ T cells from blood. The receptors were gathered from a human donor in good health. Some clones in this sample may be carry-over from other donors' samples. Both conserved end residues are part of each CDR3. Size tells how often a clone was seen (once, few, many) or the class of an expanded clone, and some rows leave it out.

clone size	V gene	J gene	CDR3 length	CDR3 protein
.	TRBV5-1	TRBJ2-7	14	CASSLRTDRYEQYF
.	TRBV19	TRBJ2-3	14	CASSATPITDTQYF
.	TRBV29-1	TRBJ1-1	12	CSVEDQNTEAFF
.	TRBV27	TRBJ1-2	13	CASSSGQGGGYTF
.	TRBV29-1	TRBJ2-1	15	CSVALGASGGHEQFF
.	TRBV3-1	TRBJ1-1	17	CASSPSSDRGPNTEAFF
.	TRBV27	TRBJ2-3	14	CASSHDLGKDTQYF
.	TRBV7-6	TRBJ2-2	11	CASSLAGELFF
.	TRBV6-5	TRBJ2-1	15	CASSYRRGAGDEQFF
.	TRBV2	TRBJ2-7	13	CASSGTTDYEQYF
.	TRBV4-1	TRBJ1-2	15	CASSQRQVSNYGYTF
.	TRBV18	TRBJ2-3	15	CASSPFSGTADTQYF
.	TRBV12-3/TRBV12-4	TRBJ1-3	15	CASSFGTGPGNTIYF
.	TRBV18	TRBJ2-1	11	CASSPGYEQFF
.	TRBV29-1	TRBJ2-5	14	CSVRGLPVQETQYF
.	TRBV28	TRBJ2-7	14	CASSWRRAAYEQYF
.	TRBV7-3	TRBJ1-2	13	CASSLTGSNGYTF
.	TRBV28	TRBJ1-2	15	CASRWDRDLVYGYTF
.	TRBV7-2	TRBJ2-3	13	CASSSLTGDTQYF
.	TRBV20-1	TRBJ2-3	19	CSARDAMEAGGPSTDTQYF
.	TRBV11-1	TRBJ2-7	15	CASSSDRFGLYEQYF
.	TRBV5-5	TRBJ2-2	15	CASSFWDRNTGELFF
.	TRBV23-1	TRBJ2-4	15	CASSPQQVTKNIQYF
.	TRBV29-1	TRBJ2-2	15	CSVEDGGQNTGELFF
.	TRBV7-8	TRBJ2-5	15	CASSLTGTGQETQYF
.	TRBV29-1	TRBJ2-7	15	CSTLSGSSSSYEQYF
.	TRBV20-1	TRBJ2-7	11	CSARIDYEQYF
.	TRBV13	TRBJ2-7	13	CASSWGLTTEQYF
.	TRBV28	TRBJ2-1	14	CASSYRLSYNEQFF
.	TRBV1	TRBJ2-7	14	CTSSQVRGSYEQYF
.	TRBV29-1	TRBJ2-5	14	CSVDGLEGAETQYF
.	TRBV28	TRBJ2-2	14	CASSPRTEPGELFF
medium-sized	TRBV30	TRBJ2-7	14	CAWALGTDFYEQYF
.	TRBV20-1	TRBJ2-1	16	CSAYKEEGRDYNEQFF
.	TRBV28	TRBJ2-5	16	CASVQQAAAFQETQYF
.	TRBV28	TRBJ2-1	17	CASSFSNGLWGHNEQFF
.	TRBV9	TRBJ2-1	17	CASSGVSGAGGNNEQFF
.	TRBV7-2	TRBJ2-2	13	CASSSVSAGELFF
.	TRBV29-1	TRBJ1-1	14	CSVEEQGENTEAFF
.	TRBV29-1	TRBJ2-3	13	CSVEVPGTDTQYF
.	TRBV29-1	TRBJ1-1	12	CIGGRGGTEAFF
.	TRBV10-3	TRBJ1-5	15	CATSRTQETNQPQHF
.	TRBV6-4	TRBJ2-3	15	CASSDGDSSTDTQYF
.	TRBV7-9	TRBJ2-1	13	CASSLGINNEQFF
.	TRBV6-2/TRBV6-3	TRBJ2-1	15	CAISYVGAPLDEQFF
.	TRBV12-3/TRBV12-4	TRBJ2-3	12	CASSPQRDTQYF
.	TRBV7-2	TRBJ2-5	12	CASSLVGGTQYF
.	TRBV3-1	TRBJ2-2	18	CASSQDLAFERNTGELFF
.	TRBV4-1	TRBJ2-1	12	CASSYRGNEQFF
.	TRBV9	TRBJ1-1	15	CASSPDSLMNTEAFF
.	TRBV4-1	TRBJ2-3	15	CASTLAGEVGDTQYF
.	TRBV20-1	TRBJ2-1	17	CSARDLSGGPEGNEQFF
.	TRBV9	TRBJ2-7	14	CASSVIPDAYEQYF
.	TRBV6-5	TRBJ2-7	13	CASSYSKWSEQYF
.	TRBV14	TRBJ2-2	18	CASSLTRVLGPNTGELFF